This T cell receptor (beta chain) was captured by sequencing in a study of T cell responses to AZD1222 COVID-19 vaccine. Deletions cut 5 bases from V and 5 bases from J, with 18 bases between. CDR1 SGHVS and CDR2 FNYEAQ come from the germline V gene. The CDR3 loop spans 15 amino acids. Measured with immunoSEQ multiplex PCR; TCRdb has only the in-frame clones, and not every one. The sample holds 110,000 to 150,000 clones; approximately 90% are singletons and the top ten take 3.5% to 4.5%. The sample in question was peripheral blood, obtained on day 0 of AZD1222 vaccination. The TCR originated in an adult in good health. The V call is TRBV7-6, the J call TRBJ1-2; maybe TRBD1 (5 bases). CDR3 protein: CASSPAGTEFYGYTF. In nucleotides, the CDR3 is TGTGCCAGCAGCCCTGCCGGGACGGAATTTTATGGCTACACCTTC.